Detailed here is one T cell receptor (beta chain). These data belong to a study of cytomegalovirus exposure and HLA in healthy donors. PCR was performed using 60 Vbeta and 13 Jbeta primers. Repertoires were generated with immunoSEQ multiplex PCR, while TCRdb's copy carries only in-frame clones and drops some. Of 150,000 to 200,000 clones in the sample, 71% were seen once. Germline values: CDR1 KGHSH, CDR2 LQKENI. With 5 bases clipped from V and 6 bases from J, the junction kept 9 bases outside the gene matches. The CDR3 sequence is 15 residues long. This chain links TRBV18 with TRBJ1-3; 8 nucleotides match TRBD1. The sequencing input was PBMCs. The sequence was obtained from a girl aged 10-17 years in good health and CMV-seronegative. The CDR3 DNA follows: TGTGCCAGCTCAGCCCGACAGGGGACAGAAAACACCATATATTTT. Amino acids: CASSARQGTENTIYF.